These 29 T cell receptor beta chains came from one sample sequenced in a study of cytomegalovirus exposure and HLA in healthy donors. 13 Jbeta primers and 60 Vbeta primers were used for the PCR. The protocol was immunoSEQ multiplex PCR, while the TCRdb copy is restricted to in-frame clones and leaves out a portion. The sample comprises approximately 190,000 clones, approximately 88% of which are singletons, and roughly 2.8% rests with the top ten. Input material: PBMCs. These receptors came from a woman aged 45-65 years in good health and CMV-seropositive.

CDR3 protein: CATEWGDNSPLHF. CDR3 bases: TGTGCCACTGAATGGGGGGATAATTCACCCCTCCACTTT. This chain connects TRBV6-6 to TRBJ1-6, with D tentatively TRBD1 (5 bases). CDR3 length equals 13 residues. V lost 10 bases and J lost 5, with 12 bases in between. The germline gives CDR1 MNHNY, CDR2 SVGAGI (reference sequence).

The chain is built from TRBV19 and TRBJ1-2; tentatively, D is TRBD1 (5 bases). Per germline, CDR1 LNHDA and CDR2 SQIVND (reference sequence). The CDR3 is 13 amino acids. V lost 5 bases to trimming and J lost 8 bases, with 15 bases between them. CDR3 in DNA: TGTGCCAGTAGTGACAGAGTCTCTAGGGGCTACACCTTC. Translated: CASSDRVSRGYTF. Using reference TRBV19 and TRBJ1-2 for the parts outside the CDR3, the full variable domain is DGGITQSPKYLFRKEGQNVTLSCEQNLNHDAMYWYRQDPGQGLRLIYYSQIVNDFQKGDIAEGYSVSREKKESFPLTVTSAQKNPTAFYLCASSDRVSRGYTFGSGTRLTVV.

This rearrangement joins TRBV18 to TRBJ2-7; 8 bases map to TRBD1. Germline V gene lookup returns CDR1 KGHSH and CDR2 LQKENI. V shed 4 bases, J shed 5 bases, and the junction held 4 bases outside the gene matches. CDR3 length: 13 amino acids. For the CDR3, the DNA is TGTGCCAGCTCACGAGACAGGGGCGACGAGCAGTACTTC. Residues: CASSRDRGDEQYF.

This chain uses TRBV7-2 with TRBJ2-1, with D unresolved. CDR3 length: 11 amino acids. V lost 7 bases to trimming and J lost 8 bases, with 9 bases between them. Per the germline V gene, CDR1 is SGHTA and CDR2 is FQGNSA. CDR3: CASTLFDEQFF. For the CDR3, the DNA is TGTGCCAGCACCCTTTTTGATGAGCAGTTCTTC. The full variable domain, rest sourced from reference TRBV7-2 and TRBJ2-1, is GAGVSQSPSNKVTEKGKDVELRCDPISGHTALYWYRQSLGQGLEFLIYFQGNSAPDKSGLPSDRFSAERTGGSVSTLTIQRTQQEDSAVYLCASTLFDEQFFGPGTRLTVL.

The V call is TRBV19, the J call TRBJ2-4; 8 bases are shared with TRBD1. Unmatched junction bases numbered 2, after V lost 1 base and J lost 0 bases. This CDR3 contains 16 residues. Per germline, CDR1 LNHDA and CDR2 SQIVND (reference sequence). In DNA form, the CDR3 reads TGTGCCAGTAGTATAGGACAGGGGTTAGCCAAAAACATTCAGTACTTC. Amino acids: CASSIGQGLAKNIQYF. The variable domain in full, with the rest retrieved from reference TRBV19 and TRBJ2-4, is DGGITQSPKYLFRKEGQNVTLSCEQNLNHDAMYWYRQDPGQGLRLIYYSQIVNDFQKGDIAEGYSVSREKKESFPLTVTSAQKNPTAFYLCASSIGQGLAKNIQYFGAGTRLSVL.

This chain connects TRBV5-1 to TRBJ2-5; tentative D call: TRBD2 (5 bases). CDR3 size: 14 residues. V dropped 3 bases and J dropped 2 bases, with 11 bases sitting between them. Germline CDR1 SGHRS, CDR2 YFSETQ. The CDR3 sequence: CASSSPAGQETQYF. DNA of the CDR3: TGCGCCAGCAGCTCCCCGGCGGGTCAAGAGACCCAGTACTTC.

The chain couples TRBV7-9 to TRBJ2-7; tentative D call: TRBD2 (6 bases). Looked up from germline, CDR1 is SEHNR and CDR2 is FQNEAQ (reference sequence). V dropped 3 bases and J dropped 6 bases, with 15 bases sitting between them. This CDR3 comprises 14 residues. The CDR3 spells CASSFGTSQSEQYF. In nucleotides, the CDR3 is TGTGCCAGCAGCTTTGGTACTAGCCAGAGCGAGCAGTACTTC.

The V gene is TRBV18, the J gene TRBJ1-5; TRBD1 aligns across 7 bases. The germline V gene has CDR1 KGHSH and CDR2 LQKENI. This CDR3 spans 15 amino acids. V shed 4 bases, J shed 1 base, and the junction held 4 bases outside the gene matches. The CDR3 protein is CASSQGAASNQPQHF. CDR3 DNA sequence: TGTGCCAGCTCACAGGGGGCAGCAAGCAATCAGCCCCAGCATTTT.

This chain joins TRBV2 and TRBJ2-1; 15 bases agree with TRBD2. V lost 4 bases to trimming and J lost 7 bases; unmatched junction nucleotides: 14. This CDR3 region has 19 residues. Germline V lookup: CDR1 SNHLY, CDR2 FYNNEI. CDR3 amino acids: CASSVFVGTSGGSGNEQFF. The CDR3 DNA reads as TGTGCCAGCAGTGTTTTTGTTGGGACTAGCGGGGGGTCTGGGAATGAGCAGTTCTTC. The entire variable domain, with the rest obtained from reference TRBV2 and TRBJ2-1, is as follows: EPEVTQTPSHQVTQMGQEVILRCVPISNHLYFYWYRQILGQKVEFLVSFYNNEISEKSEIFDDQFSVERPDGSNFTLKIRSTKLEDSAMYFCASSVFVGTSGGSGNEQFFGPGTRLTVL.

The DNA for the CDR3 is TGTGCCAGCAGCGTGGAGAGGGATAGACATTCCACAGATACGCAGTATTTT. Amino acid sequence: CASSVERDRHSTDTQYF. This chain joins TRBV9 and TRBJ2-3; D is possibly TRBD2 (5 bases). Trimming left V 2 bases short and J 2 bases short, with 18 bases between. The CDR3 extends over 17 amino acids. Germline assignment: CDR1 SGDLS and CDR2 YYNGEE.

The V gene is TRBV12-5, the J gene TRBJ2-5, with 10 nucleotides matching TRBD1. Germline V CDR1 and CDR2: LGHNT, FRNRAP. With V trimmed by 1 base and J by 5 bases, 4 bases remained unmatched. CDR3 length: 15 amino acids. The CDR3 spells CASGLGTGGGETQYF. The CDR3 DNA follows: TGTGCTAGTGGTTTGGGGACAGGGGGGGGCGAGACCCAGTACTTC. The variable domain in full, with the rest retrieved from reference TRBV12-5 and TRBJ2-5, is DARVTQTPRHKVTEMGQEVTMRCQPILGHNTVFWYRQTMMQGLELLAYFRNRAPLDDSGMPKDRFSAEMPDATLATLKIQPSEPRDSAVYFCASGLGTGGGETQYFGPGTRLLVL.

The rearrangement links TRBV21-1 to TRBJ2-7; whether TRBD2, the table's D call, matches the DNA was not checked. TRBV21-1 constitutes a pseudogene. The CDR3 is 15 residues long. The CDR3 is CASRHGLLAGVGQYF. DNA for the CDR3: TGTGCCAGCAGGCACGGCTTACTAGCCGGTGTCGGGCAGTACTTC.

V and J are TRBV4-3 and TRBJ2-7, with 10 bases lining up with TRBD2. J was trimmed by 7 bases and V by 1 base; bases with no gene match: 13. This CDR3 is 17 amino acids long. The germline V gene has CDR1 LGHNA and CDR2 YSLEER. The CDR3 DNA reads TGCGCCAGCAGCCAAGGCGAAAGCGGGGGGGCGAAAATGGAGCAGTACTTC. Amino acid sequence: CASSQGESGGAKMEQYF.

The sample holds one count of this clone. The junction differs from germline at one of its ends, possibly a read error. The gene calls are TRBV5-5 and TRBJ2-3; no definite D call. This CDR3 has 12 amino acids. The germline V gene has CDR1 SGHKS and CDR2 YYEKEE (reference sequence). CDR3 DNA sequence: TGTGCCAGCACCCGCCACACAGATACGCAATATTTT. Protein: CASTRHTDTQYF.

CDR3 DNA sequence: TGTGCCAGTAGCCCGACAGGGCGAGCTGAAAAACTGTTTTTT. This translates into CASSPTGRAEKLFF. J is TRBJ1-4 and V is TRBV19; the match to TRBD1 covers 7 bases. Losses at the gene ends were 6 bases for V and 7 bases for J; bases not matched to a gene: 8. Germline CDR1 reads LNHDA; CDR2 reads SQIVND (reference sequence). This CDR3 region has 14 residues.

The CDR3 reads CASSDGGGAYNEQFF. The DNA for the CDR3 is TGTGCCAGCAGTGACGGCGGGGGGGCCTACAATGAGCAGTTCTTC. This chain joins TRBV6-4 and TRBJ2-1, with TRBD2 identical over 9 bases. Germline trimming cut 2 bases from V and 2 bases from J; bases unmatched to any gene: 1. Looked up from germline, CDR1 is MRHNA and CDR2 is SNTAGT. This CDR3 contains 15 residues.

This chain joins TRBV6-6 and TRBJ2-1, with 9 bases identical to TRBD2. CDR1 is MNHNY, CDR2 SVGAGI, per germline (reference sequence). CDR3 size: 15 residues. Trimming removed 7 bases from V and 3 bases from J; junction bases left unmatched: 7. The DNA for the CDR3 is TGTGCCAGCATCGCAGCTAGCGGGGACTACAATGAGCAGTTCTTC. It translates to CASIAASGDYNEQFF.

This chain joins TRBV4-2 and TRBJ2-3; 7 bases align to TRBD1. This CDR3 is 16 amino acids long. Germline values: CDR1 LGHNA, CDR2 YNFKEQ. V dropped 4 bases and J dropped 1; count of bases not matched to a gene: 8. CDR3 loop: CASSPQQGSGTDTQYF. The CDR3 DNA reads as TGTGCCAGCAGCCCACAACAGGGGTCGGGCACAGATACGCAGTATTTT.

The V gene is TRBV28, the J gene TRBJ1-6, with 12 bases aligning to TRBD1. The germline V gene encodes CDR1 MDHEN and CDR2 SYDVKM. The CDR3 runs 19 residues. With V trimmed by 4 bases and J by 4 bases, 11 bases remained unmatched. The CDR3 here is CASSSPGTGGLLYNSPLHF. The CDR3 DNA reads TGTGCCAGCAGTTCGCCAGGGACAGGGGGCCTTTTGTATAATTCACCCCTCCACTTT.

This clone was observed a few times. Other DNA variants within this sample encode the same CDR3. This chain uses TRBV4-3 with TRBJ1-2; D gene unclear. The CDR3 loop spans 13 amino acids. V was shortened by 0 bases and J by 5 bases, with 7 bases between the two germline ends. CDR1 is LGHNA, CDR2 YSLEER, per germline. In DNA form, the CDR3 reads TGCGCCAGCAGCCAAGAGGCAGGTTATGGCTACACCTTC. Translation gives CASSQEAGYGYTF.

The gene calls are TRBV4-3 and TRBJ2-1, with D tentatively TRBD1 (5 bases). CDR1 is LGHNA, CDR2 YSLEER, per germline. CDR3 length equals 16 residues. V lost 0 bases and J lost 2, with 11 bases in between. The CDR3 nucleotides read TGCGCCAGCAGCCAAGACGAGCCAGGGACCTACAATGAGCAGTTCTTC. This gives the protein CASSQDEPGTYNEQFF.

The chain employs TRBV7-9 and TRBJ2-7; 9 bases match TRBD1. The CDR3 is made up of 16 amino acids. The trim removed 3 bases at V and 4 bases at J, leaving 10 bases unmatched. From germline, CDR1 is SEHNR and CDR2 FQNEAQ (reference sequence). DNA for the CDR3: TGTGCCAGCAGCTTTATAACCTTGGGACAGGGTTACGAGCAGTACTTC. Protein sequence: CASSFITLGQGYEQYF.

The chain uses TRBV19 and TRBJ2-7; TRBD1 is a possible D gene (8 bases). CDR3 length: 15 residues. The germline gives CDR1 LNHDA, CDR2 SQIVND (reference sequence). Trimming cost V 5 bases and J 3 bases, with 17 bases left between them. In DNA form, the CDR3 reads TGTGCCAGTAGTGTTACAGGGGGGGCCTACTACGAGCAGTACTTC. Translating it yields CASSVTGGAYYEQYF.

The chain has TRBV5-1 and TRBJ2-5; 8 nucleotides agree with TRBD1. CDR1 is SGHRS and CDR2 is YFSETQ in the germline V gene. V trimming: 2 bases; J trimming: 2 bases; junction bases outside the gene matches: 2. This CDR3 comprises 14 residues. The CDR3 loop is CASSFRGRQETQYF. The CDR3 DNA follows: TGCGCCAGCAGCTTCAGGGGGCGTCAAGAGACCCAGTACTTC.

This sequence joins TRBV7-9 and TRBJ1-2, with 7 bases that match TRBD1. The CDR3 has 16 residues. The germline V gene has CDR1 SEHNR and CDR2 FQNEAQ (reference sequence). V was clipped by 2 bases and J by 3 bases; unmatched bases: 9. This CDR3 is CASSLWETGAHYGYTF. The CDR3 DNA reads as TGTGCCAGCAGCTTATGGGAAACAGGGGCACACTATGGCTACACCTTC.

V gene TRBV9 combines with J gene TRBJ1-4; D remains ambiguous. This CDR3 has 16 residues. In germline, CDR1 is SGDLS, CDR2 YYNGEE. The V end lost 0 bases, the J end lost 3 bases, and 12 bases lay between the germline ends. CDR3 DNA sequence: TGTGCCAGCAGCGTAGGAGCGATTAGATCTAATGAAAAACTGTTTTTT. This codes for CASSVGAIRSNEKLFF.

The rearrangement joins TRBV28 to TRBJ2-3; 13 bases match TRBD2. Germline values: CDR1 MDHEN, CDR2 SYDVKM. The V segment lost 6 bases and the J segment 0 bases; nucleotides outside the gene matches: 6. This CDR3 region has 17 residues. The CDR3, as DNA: TGTGCCAGCAGCCGGACTAGCGGGGGATTTAGCACAGATACGCAGTATTTT. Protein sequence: CASSRTSGGFSTDTQYF.

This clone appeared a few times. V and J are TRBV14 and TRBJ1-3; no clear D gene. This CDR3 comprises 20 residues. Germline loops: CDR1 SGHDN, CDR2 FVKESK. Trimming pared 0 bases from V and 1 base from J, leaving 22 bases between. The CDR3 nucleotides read TGTGCCAGCAGCCAAGATCCCCCGTTGTTGGAGGGTGTTTCTGGAAACACCATATATTTT. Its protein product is CASSQDPPLLEGVSGNTIYF.

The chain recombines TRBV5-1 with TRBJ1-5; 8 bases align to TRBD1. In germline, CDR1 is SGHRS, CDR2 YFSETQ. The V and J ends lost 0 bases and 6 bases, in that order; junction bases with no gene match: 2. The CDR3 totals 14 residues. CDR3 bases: TGCGCCAGCAGCTTGGGGACAGGGCGTCAGCCCCAGCATTTT. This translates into CASSLGTGRQPQHF.